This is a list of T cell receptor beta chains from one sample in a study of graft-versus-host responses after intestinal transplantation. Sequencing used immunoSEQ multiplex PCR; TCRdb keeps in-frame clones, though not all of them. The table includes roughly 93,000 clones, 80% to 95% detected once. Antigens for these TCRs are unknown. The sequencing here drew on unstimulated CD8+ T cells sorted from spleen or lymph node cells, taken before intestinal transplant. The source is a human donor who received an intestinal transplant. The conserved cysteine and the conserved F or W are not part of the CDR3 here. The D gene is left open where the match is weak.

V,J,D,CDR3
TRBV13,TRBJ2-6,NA,ASSPSRPSGANVLT
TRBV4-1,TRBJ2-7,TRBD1,ASSPEGGTGAYEQY
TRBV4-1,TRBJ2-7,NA,ASSQGRGSYEQY
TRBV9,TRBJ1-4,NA,ASSVDEGAREKLF
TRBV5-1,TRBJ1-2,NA,ASSLGQGIVGYT
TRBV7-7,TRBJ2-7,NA,ASSLGAGLSYEQY
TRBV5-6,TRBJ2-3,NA,ASSFVGGSTDTQY
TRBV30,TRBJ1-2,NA,AGLIPAGYT
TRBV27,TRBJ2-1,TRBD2,ASREPGLADNEQF
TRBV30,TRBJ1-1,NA,AWRRGGRTEAF
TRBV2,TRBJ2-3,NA,ASSGDSRVFSTDTQY
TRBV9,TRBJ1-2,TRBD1,ASSSPGQGAHDGYT
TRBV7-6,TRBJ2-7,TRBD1,ASSSGGQGGEQY
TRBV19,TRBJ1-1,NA,ASKTQGFTEAF
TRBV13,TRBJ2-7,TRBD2,ASSPGTSGNYEQY
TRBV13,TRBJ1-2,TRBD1,ASSSGTELVYGYT
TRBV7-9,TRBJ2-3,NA,ASRGGPDTQY
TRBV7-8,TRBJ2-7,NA,ASSLIGQGRPHEQY
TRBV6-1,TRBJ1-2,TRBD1,ASSEAGQVGGYT
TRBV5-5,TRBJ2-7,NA,ASSFFSGGTYEQY
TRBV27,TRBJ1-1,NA,ASSLLGLHAEAF
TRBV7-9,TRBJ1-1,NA,ASSLEDPGLEAF
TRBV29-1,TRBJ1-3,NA,SVDGGSSGNTIY
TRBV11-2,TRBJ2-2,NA,ASSLEYGTNTGELF